This TCR beta chain stems from a study of cytomegalovirus exposure and HLA in healthy donors. General study findings and limits: Three of the chains that were CMV-associated were confirmed in vitro to be specific for CMV antigens. Most subjects had HLA-A and HLA-B alleles reportedly predicted accurately by TCR beta sequences. CMV serostatus stood as the only immune exposure information on hand. While the bulk of TCR sequences proved rare, some public TCRs turned up in many donors.

This clone occurred a few times. The target antigen is unknown. This CDR3 has 13 residues. V dropped 11 bases and J dropped 4; count of bases not matched to a gene: 7. Germline lookup yields CDR1 ENHRY and CDR2 SYGVKD. In the PCR, 60 Vbeta and 13 Jbeta primers were used. The repertoire was sequenced with immunoSEQ multiplex PCR; TCRdb's copy has only in-frame clones and lacks some. This table holds 200,000 or so clones, 76% found once. This TCR was sampled from a young man in good health and CMV-seronegative. The chain carries TRBV10-3 and TRBJ2-5; 10 positions match TRBD1. Sequenced material: PBMCs. CDR3 residues: CASQGQGLETQYF. The CDR3 region has the DNA TGTGCCTCCCAGGGACAGGGGTTAGAGACCCAGTACTTC.